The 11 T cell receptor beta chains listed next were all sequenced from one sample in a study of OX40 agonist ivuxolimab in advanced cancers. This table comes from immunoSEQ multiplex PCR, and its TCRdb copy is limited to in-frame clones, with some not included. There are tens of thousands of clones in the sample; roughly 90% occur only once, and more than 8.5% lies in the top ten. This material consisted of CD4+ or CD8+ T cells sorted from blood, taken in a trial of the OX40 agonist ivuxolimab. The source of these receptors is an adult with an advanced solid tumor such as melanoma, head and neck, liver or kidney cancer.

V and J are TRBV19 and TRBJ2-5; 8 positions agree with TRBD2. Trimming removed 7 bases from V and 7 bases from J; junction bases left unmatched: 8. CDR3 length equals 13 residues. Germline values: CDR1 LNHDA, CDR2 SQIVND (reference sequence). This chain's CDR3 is CASTSGRLTTQYF. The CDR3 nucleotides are TGTGCCAGTACTAGCGGGCGGCTGACGACCCAGTACTTC.

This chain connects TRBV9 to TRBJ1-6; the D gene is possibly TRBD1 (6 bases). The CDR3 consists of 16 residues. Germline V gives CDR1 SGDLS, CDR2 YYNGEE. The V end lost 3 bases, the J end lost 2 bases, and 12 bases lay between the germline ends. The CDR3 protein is CASSDARGTYNSPLHF. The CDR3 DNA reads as TGTGCCAGCAGCGACGCCAGGGGCACCTATAATTCACCCCTCCACTTT.

The CDR3 is CASSSWGSYNEQFF. The CDR3 nucleotides read TGTGCCAGCAGCTCTTGGGGCTCCTACAATGAGCAGTTCTTC. J is TRBJ2-1 and V is TRBV5-6; no clear D. V lost 3 bases and J lost 0, with 7 bases in between. Looked up from germline, CDR1 is SGHDT and CDR2 is YYEEEE. The CDR3 length is 14 residues.

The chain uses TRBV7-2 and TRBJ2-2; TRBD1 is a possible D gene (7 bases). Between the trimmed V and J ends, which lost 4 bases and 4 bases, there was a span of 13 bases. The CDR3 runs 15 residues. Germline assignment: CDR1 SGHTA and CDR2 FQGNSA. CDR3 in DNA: TGTGCCAGCAGCTCCCGACAGGGAGGCACCGGGGAGCTGTTTTTT. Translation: CASSSRQGGTGELFF.

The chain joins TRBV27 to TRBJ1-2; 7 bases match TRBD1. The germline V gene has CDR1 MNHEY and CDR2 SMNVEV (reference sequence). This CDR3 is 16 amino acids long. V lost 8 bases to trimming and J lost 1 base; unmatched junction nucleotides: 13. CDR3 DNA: TGTGCCAGCGGGTTCACAGGGGCTACTTATAACTATGGCTACACCTTC. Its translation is CASGFTGATYNYGYTF.

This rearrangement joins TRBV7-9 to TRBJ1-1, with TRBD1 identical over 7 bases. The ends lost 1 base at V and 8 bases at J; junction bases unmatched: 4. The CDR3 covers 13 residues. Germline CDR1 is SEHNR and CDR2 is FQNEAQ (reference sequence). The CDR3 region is CASSLGQGAEAFF. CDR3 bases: TGTGCCAGCAGCTTAGGACAGGGCGCGGAAGCTTTCTTT.

Here the CDR3 DNA reads TGTGCCAGCAGCTACCAGACAGGGGGCTCCTATAATTCACCCCTCCACTTT. This sequence encodes CASSYQTGGSYNSPLHF. The rearrangement joins TRBV11-2 to TRBJ1-6; 9 bases agree with TRBD1. After removal of 4 bases from V and 0 bases from J, the junction contained 4 bases not matched to a gene. The germline gives CDR1 SGHAT, CDR2 FQNNGV. The CDR3 length is 17 residues.

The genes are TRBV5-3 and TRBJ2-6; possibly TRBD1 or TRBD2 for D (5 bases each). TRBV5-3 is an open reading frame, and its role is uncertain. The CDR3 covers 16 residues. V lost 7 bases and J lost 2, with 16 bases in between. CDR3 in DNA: TGTGCCAGACGCTCCCCCGGGGCGCCTGGGGCCAACGTCCTGACTTTC. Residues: CARRSPGAPGANVLTF.

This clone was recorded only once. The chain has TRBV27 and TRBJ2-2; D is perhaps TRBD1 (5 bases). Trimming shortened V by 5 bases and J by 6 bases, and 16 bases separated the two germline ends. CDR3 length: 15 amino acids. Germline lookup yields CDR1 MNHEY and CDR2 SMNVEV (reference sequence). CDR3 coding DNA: TGTGCCAGCAGTCCCGGCGTCCCCAGGGCCGGGGAGCTGTTTTTT. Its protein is CASSPGVPRAGELFF.

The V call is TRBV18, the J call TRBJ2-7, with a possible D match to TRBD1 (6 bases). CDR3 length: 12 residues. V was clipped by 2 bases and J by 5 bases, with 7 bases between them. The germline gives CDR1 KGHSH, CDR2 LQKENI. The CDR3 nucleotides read TGTGCCAGCTCACCAGGGGGCGACGAGCAGTACTTC. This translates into CASSPGGDEQYF.

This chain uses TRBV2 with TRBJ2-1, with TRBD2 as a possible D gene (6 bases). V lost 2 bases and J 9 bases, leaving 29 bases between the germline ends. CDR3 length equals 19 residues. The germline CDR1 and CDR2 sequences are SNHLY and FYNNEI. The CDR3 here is CASSERVGTLFLAKGEQFF. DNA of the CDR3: TGTGCCAGCAGTGAAAGGGTGGGGACTCTCTTTTTGGCCAAAGGTGAGCAGTTCTTC.